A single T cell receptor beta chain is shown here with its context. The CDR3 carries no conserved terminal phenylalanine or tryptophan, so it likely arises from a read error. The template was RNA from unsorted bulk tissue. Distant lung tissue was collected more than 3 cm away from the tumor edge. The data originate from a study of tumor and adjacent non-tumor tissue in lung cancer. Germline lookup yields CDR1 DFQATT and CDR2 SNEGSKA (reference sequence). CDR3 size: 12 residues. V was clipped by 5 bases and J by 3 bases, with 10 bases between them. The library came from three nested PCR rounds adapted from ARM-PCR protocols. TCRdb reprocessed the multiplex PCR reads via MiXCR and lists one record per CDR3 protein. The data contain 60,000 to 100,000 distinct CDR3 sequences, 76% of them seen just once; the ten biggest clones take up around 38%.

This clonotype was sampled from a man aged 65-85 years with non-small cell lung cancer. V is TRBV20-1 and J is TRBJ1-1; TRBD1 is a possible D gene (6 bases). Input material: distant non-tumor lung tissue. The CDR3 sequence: CSARPGDTEAFV. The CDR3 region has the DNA TGCAGTGCTCGTCCAGGGGACACTGAAGCTTTCGTT.